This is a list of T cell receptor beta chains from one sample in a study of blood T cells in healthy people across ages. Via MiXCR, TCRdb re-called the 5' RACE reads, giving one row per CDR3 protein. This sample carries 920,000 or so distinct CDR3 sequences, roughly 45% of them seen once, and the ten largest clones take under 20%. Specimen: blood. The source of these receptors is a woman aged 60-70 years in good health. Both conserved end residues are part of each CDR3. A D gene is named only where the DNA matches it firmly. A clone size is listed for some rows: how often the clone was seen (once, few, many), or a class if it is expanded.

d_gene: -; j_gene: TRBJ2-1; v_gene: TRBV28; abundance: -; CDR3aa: CASGDRYYNEQFF; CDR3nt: TGTGCCAGCGGTGACAGGTACTACAATGAGCAGTTCTTC
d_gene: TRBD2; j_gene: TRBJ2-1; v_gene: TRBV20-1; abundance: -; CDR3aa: CSASPGLAGSPSASNEQFF; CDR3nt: TGCAGTGCTAGTCCCGGACTAGCGGGATCACCATCTGCCTCCAATGAGCAGTTCTTC
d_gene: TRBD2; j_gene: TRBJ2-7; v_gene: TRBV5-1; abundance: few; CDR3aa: CASSYRGSGRTHEQYF; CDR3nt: TGCGCCAGCAGTTACCGGGGCAGCGGGAGGACCCACGAGCAGTACTTC
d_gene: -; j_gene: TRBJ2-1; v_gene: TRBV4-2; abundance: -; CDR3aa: CASSVGGSAHNEQFF; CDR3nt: TGTGCCAGCAGCGTGGGAGGATCGGCTCACAATGAGCAGTTCTTC
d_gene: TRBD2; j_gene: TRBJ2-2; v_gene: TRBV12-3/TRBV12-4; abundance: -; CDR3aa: CASSSGLAGKNGELFF; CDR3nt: TGTGCTAGCAGTTCAGGACTAGCGGGAAAGAACGGGGAGCTGTTTTTT
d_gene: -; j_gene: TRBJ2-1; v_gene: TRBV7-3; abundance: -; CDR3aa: CASSLQGGDEQFF; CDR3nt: TGTGCCAGCAGCTTACAAGGGGGGGATGAGCAGTTCTTC
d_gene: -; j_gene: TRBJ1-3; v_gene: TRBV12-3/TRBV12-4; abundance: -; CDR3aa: CASRGPNRVRAGNTIYF; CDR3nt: TGTGCCAGCAGGGGACCAAACAGGGTTCGCGCTGGAAACACCATATATTTT
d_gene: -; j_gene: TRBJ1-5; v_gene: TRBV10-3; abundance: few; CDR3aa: CAISEAGRNQPQHF; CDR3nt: TGTGCCATCAGTGAGGCGGGGAGAAATCAGCCCCAGCATTTT
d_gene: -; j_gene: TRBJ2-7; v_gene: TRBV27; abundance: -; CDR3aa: CASSKHPSTGSSYEQYF; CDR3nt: TGTGCCAGCAGTAAACACCCCTCGACAGGATCCTCCTACGAGCAGTACTTC
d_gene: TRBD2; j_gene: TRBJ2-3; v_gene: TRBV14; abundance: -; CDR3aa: CASSQDRWTSGRLDTQYF; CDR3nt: TGTGCCAGCAGCCAAGATCGCTGGACTAGCGGGAGGTTGGATACGCAGTATTTT
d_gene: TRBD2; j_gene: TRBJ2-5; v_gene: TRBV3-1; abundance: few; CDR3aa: CASSHPTSGRTETQYF; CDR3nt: TGTGCCAGCAGCCATCCGACTAGCGGGAGAACAGAGACCCAGTACTTC
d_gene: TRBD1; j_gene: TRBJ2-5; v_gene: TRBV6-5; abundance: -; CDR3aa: CASKHAPRTGLETQYF; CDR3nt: TGTGCCAGCAAACATGCGCCTCGGACAGGATTGGAGACCCAGTACTTC
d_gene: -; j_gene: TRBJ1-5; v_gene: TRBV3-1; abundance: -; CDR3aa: CTSSQERGAQPQHF; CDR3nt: TGTACCAGCAGCCAAGAAAGGGGTGCTCAGCCCCAGCATTTT
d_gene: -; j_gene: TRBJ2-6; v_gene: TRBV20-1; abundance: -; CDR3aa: CSASPRLMGANVLTF; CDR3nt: TGCAGTGCTAGTCCCAGGCTGATGGGGGCCAACGTCCTGACTTTC
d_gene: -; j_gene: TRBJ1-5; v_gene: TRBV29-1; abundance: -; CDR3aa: CSVGEQAEPQHF; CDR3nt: TGCAGCGTTGGCGAGCAAGCTGAGCCCCAGCATTTT
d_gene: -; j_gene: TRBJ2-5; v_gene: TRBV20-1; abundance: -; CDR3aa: CSANGAAGVQETQYF; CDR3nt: TGCAGTGCTAATGGGGCTGCGGGCGTACAAGAGACCCAGTACTTC
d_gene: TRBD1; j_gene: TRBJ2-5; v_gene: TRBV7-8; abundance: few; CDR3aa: CASSFVQGAWETQYF; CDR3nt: TGTGCCAGCAGCTTTGTGCAGGGGGCTTGGGAGACCCAGTACTTC
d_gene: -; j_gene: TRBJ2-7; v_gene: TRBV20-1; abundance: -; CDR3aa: CSALRQNGNEQYF; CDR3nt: TGCAGTGCCCTGCGCCAGAATGGCAACGAGCAGTACTTC
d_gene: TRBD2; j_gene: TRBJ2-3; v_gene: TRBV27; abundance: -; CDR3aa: CASSPRRGGTDTQYF; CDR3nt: TGTGCCAGCAGCCCCCGGCGGGGGGGCACAGATACGCAGTATTTT
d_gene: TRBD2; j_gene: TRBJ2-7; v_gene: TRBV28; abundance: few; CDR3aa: CASSPAGVRYEQYF; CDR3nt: TGTGCCAGCAGCCCTGCGGGGGTTCGGTACGAGCAGTACTTC
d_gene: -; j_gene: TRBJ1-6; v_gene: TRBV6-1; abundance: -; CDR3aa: CASSAQYNSPLHF; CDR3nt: TGTGCCAGCAGTGCACAGTATAATTCACCCCTCCACTTT
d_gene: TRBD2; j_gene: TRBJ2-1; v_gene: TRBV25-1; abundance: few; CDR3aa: CASSEVAGGPGKQFF; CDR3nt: TGTGCCAGCAGTGAGGTAGCGGGAGGGCCGGGCAAGCAGTTCTTC
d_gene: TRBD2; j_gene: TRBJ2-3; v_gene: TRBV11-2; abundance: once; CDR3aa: CAGSLSGLAGTRTDTQYF; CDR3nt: TGTGCCGGCAGCTTATCAGGACTAGCGGGAACTCGCACAGATACGCAGTATTTT
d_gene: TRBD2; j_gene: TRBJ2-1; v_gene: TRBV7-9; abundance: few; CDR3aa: CASSPSGGLAGGPGYNEQFF; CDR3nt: TGTGCCAGCAGCCCTAGCGGCGGGCTAGCGGGAGGGCCTGGGTACAATGAGCAGTTCTTC
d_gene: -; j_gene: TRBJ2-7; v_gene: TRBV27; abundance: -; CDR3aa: CASSKTAQVSYEQYF; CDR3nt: TGTGCCAGCAGCAAGACAGCACAGGTCTCCTACGAGCAGTACTTC
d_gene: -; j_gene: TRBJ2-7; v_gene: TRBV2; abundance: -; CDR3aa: CASTERGGSPGNEQYF; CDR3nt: TGTGCCAGCACAGAAAGGGGCGGGTCCCCCGGCAACGAGCAGTACTTC
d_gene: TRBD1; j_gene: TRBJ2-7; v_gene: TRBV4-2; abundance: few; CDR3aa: CATSSGTGASYEQYF; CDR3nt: TGTGCCACCAGCTCCGGGACAGGGGCTTCCTACGAGCAGTACTTC
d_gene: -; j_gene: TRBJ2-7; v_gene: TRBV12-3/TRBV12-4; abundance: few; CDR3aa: CASSFNTVSVYEQYF; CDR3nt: TGTGCCAGCAGTTTCAACACGGTCTCGGTATACGAGCAGTACTTC
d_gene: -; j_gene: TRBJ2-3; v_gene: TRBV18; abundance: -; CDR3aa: CASSLPGIHTDTQYF; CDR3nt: TGTGCCAGCTCACTTCCCGGGATCCACACAGATACGCAGTATTTT
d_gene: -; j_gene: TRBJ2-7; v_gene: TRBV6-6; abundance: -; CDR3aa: CASRLTGLRTEQYF; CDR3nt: TGTGCCAGCAGGTTAACAGGTCTTCGAACCGAGCAGTACTTC
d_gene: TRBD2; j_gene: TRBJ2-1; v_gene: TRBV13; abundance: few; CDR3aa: CASGRLAGAPTVEQFF; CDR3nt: TGTGCCAGCGGTCGACTAGCGGGAGCCCCTACCGTGGAGCAGTTCTTC
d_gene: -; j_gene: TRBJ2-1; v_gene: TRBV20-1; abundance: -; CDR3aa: CSASPHTGQGEQFF; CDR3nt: TGCAGTGCTTCCCCCCACACAGGGCAAGGGGAGCAGTTCTTC
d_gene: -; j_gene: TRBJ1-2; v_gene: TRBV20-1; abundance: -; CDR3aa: CSASRGGQFYGYTF; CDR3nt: TGCAGTGCTAGCCGTGGGGGCCAGTTTTATGGCTACACCTTC
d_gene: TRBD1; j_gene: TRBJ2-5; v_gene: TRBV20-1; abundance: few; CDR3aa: CSSGTGYQETQYF; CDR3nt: TGCAGTTCCGGGACAGGGTACCAAGAGACCCAGTACTTC
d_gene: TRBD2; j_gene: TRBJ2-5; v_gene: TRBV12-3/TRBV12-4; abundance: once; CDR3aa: CASSLGLAGGHGETQYF; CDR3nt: TGTGCCAGCAGTTTAGGTCTAGCGGGAGGGCATGGAGAGACCCAGTACTTC
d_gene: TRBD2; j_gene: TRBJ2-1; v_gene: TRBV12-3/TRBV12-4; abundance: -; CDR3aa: CASRGGGSGSGVGGYFNEQFF; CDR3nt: TGTGCCAGCAGAGGGGGGGGTAGCGGGAGTGGCGTAGGAGGGTACTTCAATGAGCAGTTCTTC
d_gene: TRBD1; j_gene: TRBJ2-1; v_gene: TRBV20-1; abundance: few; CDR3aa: CSARPRDRGDNEQFF; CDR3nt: TGCAGTGCTAGACCCCGGGACAGGGGGGACAATGAGCAGTTCTTC
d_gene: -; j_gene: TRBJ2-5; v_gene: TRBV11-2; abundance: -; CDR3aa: CASSLDQTGVEETQYF; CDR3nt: TGTGCCAGCAGCTTAGATCAGACGGGAGTTGAAGAGACCCAGTACTTC
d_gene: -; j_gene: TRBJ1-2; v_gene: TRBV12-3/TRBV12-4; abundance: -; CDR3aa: CASRPQGAGGYTF; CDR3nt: TGTGCCAGCAGGCCCCAAGGGGCAGGTGGCTACACCTTC
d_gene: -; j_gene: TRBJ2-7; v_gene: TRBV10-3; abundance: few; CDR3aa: CAISESEGVGEQYF; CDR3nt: TGTGCCATCAGTGAGTCGGAAGGGGTAGGCGAGCAGTACTTC
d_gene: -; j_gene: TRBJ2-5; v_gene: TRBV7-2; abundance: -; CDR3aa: CASSLGSLRTGEETQYF; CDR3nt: TGTGCCAGCAGCTTAGGTAGCCTTCGCACAGGAGAAGAGACCCAGTACTTC
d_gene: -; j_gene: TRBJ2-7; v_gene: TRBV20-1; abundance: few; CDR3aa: CSARDLTNYEQYF; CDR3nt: TGCAGTGCTAGAGATTTAACGAACTACGAGCAGTACTTC
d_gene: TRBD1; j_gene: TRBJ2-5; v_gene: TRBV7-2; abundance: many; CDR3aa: CASSYQGGGETQYF; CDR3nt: TGTGCCAGCAGCTATCAAGGGGGCGGGGAGACCCAGTACTTC
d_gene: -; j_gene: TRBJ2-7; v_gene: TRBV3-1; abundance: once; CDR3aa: CASSQDFAGSPSYEQYF; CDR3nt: TGTGCCAGCAGCCAAGATTTTGCGGGGAGTCCTTCCTACGAGCAGTACTTC
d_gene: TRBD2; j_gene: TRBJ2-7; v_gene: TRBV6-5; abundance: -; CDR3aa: CASSYSNSGRGPGNEQYF; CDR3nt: TGTGCCAGCAGTTACTCCAATAGCGGGAGGGGCCCGGGAAACGAGCAGTACTTC
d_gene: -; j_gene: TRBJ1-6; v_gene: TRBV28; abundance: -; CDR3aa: CASSRSLRNSPLHF; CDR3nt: TGTGCCAGCAGTCGCAGTCTGAGAAATTCACCCCTCCACTTT
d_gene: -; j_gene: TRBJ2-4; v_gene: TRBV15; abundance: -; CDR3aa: CATSRDRARALDIQYF; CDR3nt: TGTGCCACCAGCAGAGATAGGGCGCGGGCCTTGGACATTCAGTACTTC
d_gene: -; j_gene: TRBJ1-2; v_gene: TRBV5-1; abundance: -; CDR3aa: CASSRGPRVAYGYTF; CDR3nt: TGCGCCAGCAGCCGAGGACCCAGGGTGGCCTATGGCTACACCTTC
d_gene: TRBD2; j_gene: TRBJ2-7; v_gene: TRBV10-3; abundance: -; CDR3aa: CAISEGGLAHSYEQYF; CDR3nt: TGTGCCATCAGTGAGGGGGGACTAGCGCACTCCTACGAGCAGTACTTC
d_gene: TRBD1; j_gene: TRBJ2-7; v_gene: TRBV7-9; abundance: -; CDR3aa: CASSPTGAVYEQYF; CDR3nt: TGTGCCAGCAGTCCTACAGGGGCAGTATACGAGCAGTACTTC
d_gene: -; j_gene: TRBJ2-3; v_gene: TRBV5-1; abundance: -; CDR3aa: CASSLALALETQYF; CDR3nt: TGCGCCAGCAGCTTGGCCCTAGCGTTGGAGACGCAGTATTTT
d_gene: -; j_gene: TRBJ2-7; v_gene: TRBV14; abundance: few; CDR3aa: CASSQHREKFYEQYF; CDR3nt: TGTGCCAGCAGCCAACATAGGGAGAAATTTTACGAGCAGTACTTC